This entry concerns a single TCR beta chain. Its antigen is not identified. The CDR3 consists of 14 residues. J was trimmed by 6 bases and V by 0 bases; bases with no gene match: 2. Germline V lookup: CDR1 SGDLS, CDR2 YYNGEE. The data originate from a study of beta chain features in type 1 diabetes. Study as a whole: Some 110,000,000 sorted cells were examined across all samples.

Using CD45RO/CCR7/CD25/CD127/CD95/CD27, CD4+ naive, central memory, regulatory and stem cell-like memory cells were sorted. The investigators reverse transcribed all of the isolated RNA, so they sequenced expressed TCRB transcripts. Generated by immunoSEQ multiplex PCR, the TCRdb table keeps only in-frame clones and is missing some. The sample lists hundreds of thousands of clones, about 17% occurring once. Study-level findings and limits: For type 1 diabetes patients, VDJ junctions showed fewer insertions and more deletions.

The rearrangement uses TRBV9 and TRBJ2-1, with 8 bases aligning to TRBD2. The source of this sequence is a woman aged 18 to 35 in good health. The sequencing input was naive CD4+ T cells from blood. CDR3 nucleotide sequence: TGTGCCAGCAGCGTAGAGGCGGGAGGCAATGAGCAGTTCTTC. Residues: CASSVEAGGNEQFF.